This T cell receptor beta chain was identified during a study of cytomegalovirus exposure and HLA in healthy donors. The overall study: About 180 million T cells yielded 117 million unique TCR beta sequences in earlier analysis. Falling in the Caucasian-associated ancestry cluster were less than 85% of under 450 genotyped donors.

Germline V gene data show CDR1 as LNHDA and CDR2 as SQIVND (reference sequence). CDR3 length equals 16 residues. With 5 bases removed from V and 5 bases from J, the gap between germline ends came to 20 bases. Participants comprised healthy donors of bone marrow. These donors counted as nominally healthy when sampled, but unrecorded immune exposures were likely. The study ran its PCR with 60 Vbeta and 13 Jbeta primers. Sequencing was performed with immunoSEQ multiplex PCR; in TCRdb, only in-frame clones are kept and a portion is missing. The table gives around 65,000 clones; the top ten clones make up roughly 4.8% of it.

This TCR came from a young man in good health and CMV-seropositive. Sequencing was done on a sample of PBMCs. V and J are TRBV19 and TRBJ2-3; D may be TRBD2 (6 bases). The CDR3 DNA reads TGTGCCAGTAGTCGCTCCCCTGGAGGGCTACAAGATACGCAGTATTTT. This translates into CASSRSPGGLQDTQYF.